This T cell receptor beta chain was sequenced for a study of shared clonotypes between healthy human individuals. General study results and limits: A limitation of the genetic and exposure-history diversity represented arose from few donors.

Each sorted subset replicate got 200 ng genomic DNA, roughly 33,000 genomes. Sequencing used immunoSEQ multiplex PCR; TCRdb keeps in-frame clones, though not all of them. The data show some 2.1 million clones, approximately 94% seen once. CDR3 size: 15 residues. Germline-derived CDR1 and CDR2 are MGHRA and YSYEKL. Trimming left V 0 bases short and J 4 bases short, with 11 bases between. On this clone: The antigen is unknown.

CD8 cells classed as naive were CD45RO-negative and positively selected for CCR7, excluding terminally differentiated effector memory CD45RA+ cells. The sequence was collected from a man aged 18 to 30 in good health. The chain couples TRBV4-1 to TRBJ2-3; D not resolved. Sequencing input: naive CD8+ T cells sorted from blood. CDR3 residues: CASSQDMIGPDTQYF. CDR3 DNA sequence: TGCGCCAGCAGCCAAGATATGATAGGGCCAGATACGCAGTATTTT.